This entry features one T cell receptor (beta chain) sequence. This clonotype was seen ten or more times. Its antigen is currently not known. No much larger clone is present one base from it, and per-base qualities are unavailable. These data come from a study of T-cell reconstitution after alpha-beta-depleted transplantation in children (TCRdb year 2016). Notes on the research overall: T-cell immune reconstitution after TCRalphabeta/CD19-depleted allogeneic hematopoietic cell transplantation in children was quantitatively tracked in the study by means of TCR repertoire profiling.

Its CDR3 holds 18 amino acids, cysteine through phenylalanine. Only CDR3 DNA is held: 54 bases, read in frame from base 1. Reading the germline V gene (reference sequence) gives CDR1 DFQATT and CDR2 SNEGSKA. Here V drops 5 bases and J drops 0 bases, and the junction holds 9 bases not matched to any gene. Library prep was done by PCR. Reads for this sample came from an Illumina HiSeq 2500. Molecular barcoding was employed in the preparation of TCR libraries, with unique molecular identifiers being used to normalize TCRbeta repertoire quantification. Using fastp trimming at Q25 and MiXCR clonotype assembly, TCRdb reanalyzed the public sequencing data and kept in-frame beta chains. Rows matching on CDR3 protein sequence are summarized as one entry with the most common DNA and genes. The sample has hundreds of thousands of distinct CDR3 sequences on record, roughly 15% of them singletons. Jointly, the top ten make up 0.85% to 1.3% of the sample.

This sample comprised PBMCs from the stem cell graft donor, obtained from the stem cell graft. The TCR sequence derives from a human donor who donated a stem cell graft to a child with acute myeloid leukemia. Here the chain combines TRBV20-1 and TRBJ2-2; 13 junctional bases match TRBD2. CDR3 protein: CSAHRTSGGPANTGELFF. The DNA sequence reads TGCAGTGCTCACAGGACTAGCGGGGGCCCCGCGAACACCGGGGAGCTGTTTTTT.